Reported below is one T cell receptor beta chain. Its antigen is not identified. Trimming pared 5 bases from V and 0 bases from J, leaving 11 bases between. Looked up from germline, CDR1 is SGHTA and CDR2 is FQGNSA. The CDR3 has 15 residues. Profiling relied on immunoSEQ multiplex PCR, and the TCRdb table lists in-frame clones only, not all of them. In the table there are 67,000 or so clones, roughly 86% of which are singletons. These data are taken from a study of OX40 agonist ivuxolimab in advanced cancers. The wider study: Roughly two fifths of patients had received prior checkpoint inhibitor therapy.

Study findings and constraints: No antigen was identified for the clonally expanded peripheral T cells.

No patient had autoimmune disease or received systemic immunosuppression. The TCR sequence derives from an adult with an advanced solid tumor such as melanoma, head and neck, liver or kidney cancer. Sample: CD4+ or CD8+ T cells sorted from blood, taken in a trial of the OX40 agonist ivuxolimab. The chain uses TRBV7-2 and TRBJ2-4; D gene ambiguous. The CDR3 bases are TGTGCCAGCAGCCTCCAGAGCCTAGCCAAAAACATTCAGTACTTC. It is translated as CASSLQSLAKNIQYF.